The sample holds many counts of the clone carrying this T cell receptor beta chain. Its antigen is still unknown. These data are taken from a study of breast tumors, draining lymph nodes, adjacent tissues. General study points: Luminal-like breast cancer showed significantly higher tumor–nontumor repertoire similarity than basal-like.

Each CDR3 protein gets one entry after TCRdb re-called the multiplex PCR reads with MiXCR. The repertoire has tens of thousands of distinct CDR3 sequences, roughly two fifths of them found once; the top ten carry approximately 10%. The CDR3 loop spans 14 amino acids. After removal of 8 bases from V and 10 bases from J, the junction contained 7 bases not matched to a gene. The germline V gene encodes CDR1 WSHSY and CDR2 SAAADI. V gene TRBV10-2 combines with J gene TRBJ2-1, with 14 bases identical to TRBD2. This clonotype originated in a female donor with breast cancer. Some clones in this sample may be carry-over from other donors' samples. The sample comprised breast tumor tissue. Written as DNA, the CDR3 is TGCGCCAGCGCGGGACTAGCGGGAGTTCAAGAGCAGTTCTTC. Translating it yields CASAGLAGVQEQFF.